A single sample is the source of the 24 T cell receptor beta chains below, sequenced in a study of CD8 T cells in ankylosing spondylitis. MiXCR, applied by TCRdb to the 5' RACE reads, yields one record per CDR3 protein. Of some 340,000 distinct CDR3 sequences in the sample, around 15% were seen once. Sequenced input: blood, either unsorted or a sorted T cell fraction (not recorded which). Receptors originate from a male donor with ankylosing spondylitis or in good health (not recorded which).

This clonotype was found many times. The chain is built from TRBV6-7 and TRBJ2-1, with 9 nucleotides matching TRBD2. TRBV6-7 is marked as an open reading frame, function uncertain. V was pared by 8 bases and J by 6 bases, with 5 bases of the junction left unmatched. The CDR3 totals 13 residues. CDR3 sequence (DNA): TGTGCCAGCGCTCTAGCGGGAACCAATGAGCAGTTCTTC. Residues: CASALAGTNEQFF.

This sequence joins TRBV7-9 and TRBJ2-3; D remains unclear. The ends were cut back, 5 bases at V and 1 base at J, with 13 bases in the middle. Germline assignment: CDR1 SEHNR and CDR2 FQNEAQ (reference sequence). The CDR3 covers 15 residues. The DNA of the CDR3 is TGTGCCAGCAGCCCCGGGCGTTTGGGCACAGATACGCAGTATTTT. As protein: CASSPGRLGTDTQYF.

The rearrangement uses TRBV18 and TRBJ2-7; D remains unclear. CDR3 size: 12 residues. Germline lookup yields CDR1 KGHSH and CDR2 LQKENI. Trimming pared 2 bases from V and 5 bases from J, leaving 7 bases between. For the CDR3, the DNA is TGTGCCAGCTCACCAAGGGCAGACGAGCAGTACTTC. Its translation is CASSPRADEQYF.

In this sample, this clonotype turned up many times. This chain links TRBV10-3 with TRBJ2-1, with D tentatively TRBD1 (5 bases). Germline V gives CDR1 ENHRY, CDR2 SYGVKD. The CDR3 has 13 residues. V dropped 4 bases and J dropped 12 bases, with 16 bases sitting between them. In DNA form, the CDR3 reads TGTGCCATCAGTGTCGGCAGGGAATTCGGGCAGTTCTTC. Its translation: CAISVGREFGQFF.

This clonotype was seen repeatedly, ten times or more. The chain has TRBV3-1 and TRBJ2-1, with TRBD2 identical over 11 bases. Germline-derived CDR1 and CDR2 are LGHDT and YNNKEL (reference sequence). The CDR3 contains 15 residues. V was clipped by 4 bases and J by 4 bases; unmatched bases: 3. The CDR3 loop reads CASSPTSGSYNEQFF. CDR3 DNA sequence: TGTGCCAGCAGCCCCACTAGCGGGAGTTACAATGAGCAGTTCTTC.

This clonotype was seen many times. The CDR3 sequence is CASSRGTAYLNTEAFF. In DNA, the CDR3 is TGCGCCAGCAGCCGCGGGACAGCGTATTTGAACACTGAAGCTTTCTTT. V gene TRBV5-1 combines with J gene TRBJ1-1; TRBD1 aligns across 7 bases. This CDR3 is built from 16 residues. V lost 4 bases and J lost 0; bases outside the gene matches: 9. Looked up from germline, CDR1 is SGHRS and CDR2 is YFSETQ. The full variable domain, completed using reference TRBV5-1 and TRBJ1-1, is KAGVTQTPRYLIKTRGQQVTLSCSPISGHRSVSWYQQTPGQGLQFLFEYFSETQRNKGNFPGRFSGRQFSNSRSEMNVSTLELGDSALYLCASSRGTAYLNTEAFFGQGTRLTVV.

The V gene is TRBV2, the J gene TRBJ2-5; unclear D gene. CDR1 is SNHLY, CDR2 FYNNEI, per germline. This CDR3 has 14 residues. Between the trimmed V and J ends, which lost 5 bases and 4 bases, there was a span of 14 bases. CDR3 protein: CASSPALRGETQYF. CDR3 DNA sequence: TGTGCCAGCAGTCCGGCCTTACGAGGAGAGACCCAGTACTTC.

The chain uses TRBV6-1 and TRBJ2-1; 13 nucleotides align to TRBD2. The CDR3 loop spans 16 amino acids. The V and J ends lost 5 bases and 4 bases, in that order; junction bases with no gene match: 5. Germline CDR1 and CDR2: MNHNS and SASEGT. CDR3 nucleotide sequence: TGTGCCAGCAGTCTCCTACTAGCGGGAGGGTACAATGAGCAGTTCTTC. Protein product: CASSLLLAGGYNEQFF.

This clonotype came up a few times. The rearrangement links TRBV25-1 to TRBJ1-1, with D maybe TRBD1 (6 bases). The CDR3 spans 14 residues. V was pared by 6 bases and J by 3 bases, with 14 bases between. CDR1 is MGHDK and CDR2 is SYGVNS in the germline V gene. CDR3 loop: CASRQTGPHTEAFF. In nucleotides, the CDR3 is TGTGCCAGCAGACAGACAGGTCCTCACACTGAAGCTTTCTTT.

The rearrangement uses TRBV20-1 and TRBJ2-7; a possible D gene is TRBD2 (7 bases). Germline CDR1 reads DFQATT; CDR2 reads SNEGSKA (reference sequence). Deletions cut 6 bases from V and 2 bases from J, with 17 bases between. The CDR3 has 14 amino acids. The CDR3 DNA is TGCAGTGCGAGGGGGGGGGAGGGCCCCTACGAGCAGTACTTC. Its protein is CSARGGEGPYEQYF.

The V and J genes are TRBV6-1 and TRBJ1-2, with D tentatively TRBD1 (5 bases). V shed 6 bases and J shed 0 bases, with 11 bases lying between them. Looked up from germline, CDR1 is MNHNS and CDR2 is SASEGT. The length of the CDR3 is 14 residues. This chain's CDR3 is CASSRLTANYGYTF. CDR3 coding DNA: TGTGCCAGCAGCCGATTGACAGCTAACTATGGCTACACCTTC.

The V and J genes are TRBV12-3 or TRBV12-4 and TRBJ1-3, with D unresolved. V lost 2 bases, J lost 5 bases, and 13 bases lay in between. The CDR3 is made up of 15 amino acids. The CDR3 reads CASSLKDGQRNTIYF. The CDR3 region has the DNA TGTGCCAGCAGTTTAAAGGACGGTCAAAGAAACACCATATATTTT.

DNA for the CDR3: TGTGCCAGCAGCGGGACGGCAACCGGGGAGCAGTACTTC. As protein: CASSGTATGEQYF. The rearrangement uses TRBV2 and TRBJ2-7; D is tentatively TRBD1 or TRBD2 (5 bases each). Germline assignment: CDR1 SNHLY and CDR2 FYNNEI. The CDR3 is 13 amino acids. V was clipped by 6 bases and J by 7 bases, with 16 bases between them.

This chain uses TRBV6-2 or TRBV6-3 with TRBJ2-1, with D possibly matching TRBD1 (5 bases). Germline CDR1 is MNHEY and CDR2 is SVGEGT. The CDR3 is 17 amino acids. Deletions cut 0 bases from V and 2 bases from J, with 14 bases between. The CDR3 reads CASSYSLGVVTYNEQFF. The CDR3 DNA reads as TGTGCCAGCAGTTACTCCTTAGGGGTCGTTACCTACAATGAGCAGTTCTTC.

This clonotype was observed a few times. J is TRBJ2-1 and V is TRBV7-9; 13 bases line up with TRBD2. This CDR3 is built from 15 residues. V shed 5 bases, J shed 10 bases, and the junction held 8 bases outside the gene matches. Germline CDR1 SEHNR, CDR2 FQNEAQ (reference sequence). Here the CDR3 DNA reads TGTGCCAGCAGCCCCCGACTAGCGGGAGGTAAAGAGCAGTTCTTC. This gives the protein CASSPRLAGGKEQFF.

The chain employs TRBV19 and TRBJ2-5; the match to TRBD2 covers 12 bases. The V and J ends lost 1 base and 2 bases, in that order; junction bases with no gene match: 5. The CDR3 extends over 17 amino acids. Germline loops: CDR1 LNHDA, CDR2 SQIVND (reference sequence). The CDR3 loop is CASSIVGTSGPQETQYF. CDR3 sequence (DNA): TGTGCCAGTAGTATAGTGGGGACTAGCGGGCCTCAAGAGACCCAGTACTTC.

This clonotype was counted between two and nine times. The genes are TRBV19 and TRBJ2-5; 10 positions match TRBD2. The CDR3 runs to 16 residues. CDR1 is LNHDA and CDR2 is SQIVND in the germline V gene (reference sequence). After removal of 5 bases from V and 2 bases from J, the junction contained 8 bases not matched to a gene. DNA of the CDR3: TGTGCCAGTAGTTCCGGGACTAGCGACACACAAGAGACCCAGTACTTC. This encodes CASSSGTSDTQETQYF.

The genes are TRBV29-1 and TRBJ2-3; 14 bases are shared with TRBD2. CDR3 length: 15 residues. Germline V CDR1 and CDR2: SQVTM, ANQGSEA. The J segment lost 2 bases and the V segment lost 7 bases, leaving 5 bases of the junction unmatched. In nucleotides, the CDR3 is TGCAGCGCCCCGACTAGCGGGAGGGTCACAGATACGCAGTATTTT. Encoded protein: CSAPTSGRVTDTQYF.

This clonotype was counted only a few times. This chain uses TRBV12-3 or TRBV12-4 with TRBJ1-5; D might be TRBD1 (5 bases). This CDR3 region has 16 residues. Trimming removed 7 bases at V and 0 bases at J, with 16 bases between. The CDR3 nucleotides read TGTGCCAGCACCCAGGGACGGCTTCTTAGCAATCAGCCCCAGCATTTT. This encodes CASTQGRLLSNQPQHF.

A few counts support this clonotype. This chain joins TRBV20-1 and TRBJ2-3; D may match TRBD1 or TRBD2 (6 bases each). Germline-derived CDR1 and CDR2 are DFQATT and SNEGSKA (reference sequence). The CDR3 is 14 residues long. V was clipped by 3 bases and J by 5 bases, with 15 bases between them. The CDR3 sequence: CSASHGGQKDTQYF. Written as DNA, the CDR3 is TGCAGTGCTAGTCATGGGGGGCAAAAAGATACGCAGTATTTT.

The chain joins TRBV20-1 to TRBJ2-7; a possible D gene is TRBD2 (6 bases). V was clipped by 1 base and J by 6 bases, with 19 bases between them. Germline V lookup: CDR1 DFQATT, CDR2 SNEGSKA (reference sequence). This CDR3 has 15 amino acids. CDR3 sequence reads: CSARVPAGATREQYF. CDR3 bases: TGCAGTGCTAGAGTACCAGCGGGCGCCACCCGCGAGCAGTACTTC.

This clonotype was seen more than once but under ten times. The rearrangement uses TRBV5-1 and TRBJ2-1; D gene ambiguous. Germline V lookup: CDR1 SGHRS, CDR2 YFSETQ. V was trimmed by 4 bases and J by 6 bases, leaving 14 bases between them. The CDR3 contains 14 residues. The CDR3 spells CASSLDPKGNEQFF. The CDR3 DNA reads TGCGCCAGCAGCCTGGACCCGAAGGGCAATGAGCAGTTCTTC. The full variable domain, its missing parts supplied by reference TRBV5-1 and TRBJ2-1, is KAGVTQTPRYLIKTRGQQVTLSCSPISGHRSVSWYQQTPGQGLQFLFEYFSETQRNKGNFPGRFSGRQFSNSRSEMNVSTLELGDSALYLCASSLDPKGNEQFFGPGTRLTVL.

The chain has TRBV3-1 and TRBJ2-2, with D perhaps matching TRBD1 (5 bases). V shed 2 bases and J shed 6 bases, with 7 bases lying between them. CDR3 length: 13 residues. CDR1 is LGHDT and CDR2 is YNNKEL in the germline V gene (reference sequence). In DNA, the CDR3 is TGTGCCAGCAGCCAACTCAGGGCCGGGGAGCTGTTTTTT. Translation gives CASSQLRAGELFF.

This clonotype has a count of ten or more. V usage is TRBV4-1 and J usage is TRBJ1-5; D is undetermined. With 0 bases removed from V and 6 bases from J, the gap between germline ends came to 12 bases. From germline, CDR1 is MGHRA and CDR2 YSYEKL. The CDR3 is 15 amino acids. The chain's CDR3 is CASSQEGRVGQPQHF. The CDR3 DNA sequence: TGCGCCAGCAGCCAAGAAGGCAGAGTGGGTCAGCCCCAGCATTTT.